A single sample gave rise to the 11 T cell receptor beta chains below, sequenced in a study of blood T cell repertoires in COVID-19. The table came from immunoSEQ multiplex PCR; TCRdb's copy has only in-frame clones and leaves some out. Of fewer than 50,000 clones in the sample, about four fifths were seen once. Source material: peripheral blood. The receptor source for this set is an elderly man with active or convalescent COVID-19.

In its sample, this clone was seen once. The CDR3 DNA reads TGTGCCAGCAGGAGACCTCCGGGACAGGGACCAAACTATGGCTACACCTTC. As protein: CASRRPPGQGPNYGYTF. The rearrangement joins TRBV2 to TRBJ1-2; 9 bases map to TRBD1. Germline V gives CDR1 SNHLY, CDR2 FYNNEI. Losses at the gene ends were 6 bases for V and 2 bases for J; bases not matched to a gene: 13. CDR3 size: 17 residues.

This clone was detected once. The chain recombines TRBV2 with TRBJ1-5, with D possibly being TRBD1 (5 bases). V shed 6 bases and J shed 7 bases, with 16 bases lying between them. CDR1 and CDR2 (germline): SNHLY, FYNNEI. The CDR3 length is 14 residues. CDR3 protein: CASRAGTGGQPQHF. The CDR3 DNA is TGTGCCAGCAGGGCAGGGACGGGGGGGCAGCCCCAGCATTTT.

The CDR3, as DNA: TGTGCCATCAGCCCCGGGACAGCGCAAGAGACCCAGTACTTC. Translation: CAISPGTAQETQYF. The J gene is TRBJ2-5, the V gene TRBV10-3; 7 bases fit TRBD1. J gave up 2 bases and V 6 bases, and 6 bases lay outside the gene matches. This CDR3 comprises 14 residues. Germline loops: CDR1 ENHRY, CDR2 SYGVKD.

The chain links TRBV6-5 to TRBJ2-7; 9 bases agree with TRBD1. Trimming took 5 bases from V and 3 from J; bases not matched to a gene: 8. CDR3 length equals 15 residues. The germline V gene encodes CDR1 MNHEY and CDR2 SVGAGI. The CDR3 protein is CASSRDRVDFYEQYF. The DNA for the CDR3 is TGTGCCAGCAGTCGGGACAGGGTGGACTTCTACGAGCAGTACTTC.

The rearrangement uses TRBV5-8 and TRBJ2-1; TRBD2 aligns across 8 bases. V gave up 4 bases and J gave up 7 bases; unmatched junction bases: 7. In germline, CDR1 is SGHTS, CDR2 YDEGEE. The CDR3 is 14 amino acids. CDR3 sequence (DNA): TGTGCCAGCAGCCCGGGCGGGGGGAGGAATGAGCAGTTCTTC. As protein: CASSPGGGRNEQFF.

This chain connects TRBV7-2 to TRBJ2-1, with 8 bases lining up with TRBD2. The V gene's germline CDR1 is SGHTA and CDR2 FQGNSA. With V trimmed by 4 bases and J by 0 bases, 11 bases remained unmatched. The CDR3 has 18 residues. CDR3 nucleotide sequence: TGTGCCAGCAGCTCCCTGGGGGCTAGCGGGCACTCCTACAATGAGCAGTTCTTC. This encodes CASSSLGASGHSYNEQFF.

The chain recombines TRBV7-2 with TRBJ1-2; 8 bases agree with TRBD1. V lost 2 bases and J lost 4; bases outside the gene matches: 3. This CDR3 spans 14 amino acids. CDR1 and CDR2 from the germline V gene are SGHTA and FQGNSA. The CDR3 coding sequence is TGTGCCAGCAGCTTAAATACAGGGGGCTATGGCTACACCTTC. The encoded protein is CASSLNTGGYGYTF.

The V call is TRBV4-3, the J call TRBJ2-7; D gene unclear. Trimming removed 0 bases at V and 0 bases at J, with 9 bases between. CDR3 length: 15 residues. Germline CDR1 LGHNA, CDR2 YSLEER. DNA for the CDR3: TGCGCCAGCAGCCAAGACTGGGCAGACTCCTACGAGCAGTACTTC. Translated, it gives CASSQDWADSYEQYF.

The V call is TRBV6-2 or TRBV6-3, the J call TRBJ1-1; D gene ambiguous. The germline gives CDR1 MNHEY, CDR2 SVGEGT. The CDR3 is made up of 18 amino acids. Trimming removed 2 bases from V and 1 base from J, with 20 bases in between. In nucleotides, the CDR3 is TGTGCCAGCAGTTACACTTACGGTTATAGCGGGAGGAACACTGAAGCTTTCTTT. It is translated as CASSYTYGYSGRNTEAFF.

This chain uses TRBV28 with TRBJ2-7; D might be TRBD2 (6 bases). Trimming shortened V by 6 bases and J by 1 base, and 16 bases separated the two germline ends. This CDR3 region has 15 residues. The germline gives CDR1 MDHEN, CDR2 SYDVKM. The DNA for the CDR3 is TGTGCCAGCAGCCACAGAGCCGGAGGGTCCTACGAGCAGTACTTC. Encoded protein: CASSHRAGGSYEQYF.

CDR3 residues: CASSSDSYEQYF. In DNA, the CDR3 is TGTGCCAGCAGTTCGGACAGCTACGAGCAGTACTTC. This sequence joins TRBV27 and TRBJ2-7; possible D gene TRBD1, 6 bases. Deletions cut 4 bases from V and 3 bases from J, with 7 bases between. Germline CDR1 reads MNHEY; CDR2 reads SMNVEV (reference sequence). The CDR3 runs to 12 residues.